This T cell receptor beta chain was documented in a study of Tregs in tolerant kidney transplant recipients. Assay: immunoSEQ multiplex PCR; the TCRdb copy retains only in-frame clones and omits some. The data show about 30,000 clones, and the top ten clones hold approximately 15%. V gave up 2 bases and J gave up 2 bases, with 16 bases separating them. CDR3 length: 16 residues. With respect to this clone: The CDR3 is cut off 3 residues early in the read; its end comes from the germline J gene.

This TCR came from a human donor who received a combined kidney and bone marrow transplant. The specimen comprised CD8+ T cells from blood, sampled before the transplant. The rearrangement joins TRBV23-1 to TRBJ2-7, with D possibly matching TRBD1 (6 bases). TRBV23-1 belongs to the ORF category, with a function that is uncertain. The sequenced CDR3 bases are TGCGCCAGCAGTCAAGGGACAAAAACGAGAACCTACGAG. Translated, it gives CASSQGTKTRTYE. The whole CDR3 is CASSQGTKTRTYEQYF.